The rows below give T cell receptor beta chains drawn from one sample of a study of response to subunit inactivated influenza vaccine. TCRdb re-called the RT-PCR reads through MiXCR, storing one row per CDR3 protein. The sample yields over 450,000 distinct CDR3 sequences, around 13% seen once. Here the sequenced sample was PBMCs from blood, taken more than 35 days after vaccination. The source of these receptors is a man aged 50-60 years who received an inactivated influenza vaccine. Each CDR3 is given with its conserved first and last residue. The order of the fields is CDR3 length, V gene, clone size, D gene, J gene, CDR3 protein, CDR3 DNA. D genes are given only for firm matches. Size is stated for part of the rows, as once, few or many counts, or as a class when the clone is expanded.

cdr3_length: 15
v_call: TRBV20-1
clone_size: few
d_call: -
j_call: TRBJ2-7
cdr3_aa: CSAPRGRAVSYEQYF
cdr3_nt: TGCAGTGCCCCTAGGGGGAGGGCTGTCTCCTACGAGCAGTACTTC

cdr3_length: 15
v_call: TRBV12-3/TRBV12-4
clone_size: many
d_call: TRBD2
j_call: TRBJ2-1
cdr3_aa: CASRTSGRTLNEQFF
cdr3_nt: TGTGCCAGCAGGACTAGCGGGAGGACCCTCAATGAGCAGTTCTTC

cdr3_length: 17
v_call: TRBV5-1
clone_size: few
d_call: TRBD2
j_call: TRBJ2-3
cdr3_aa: CASSDGLAGGHRDTQYF
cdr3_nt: TGCGCCAGCAGCGACGGACTAGCGGGAGGGCATCGGGATACGCAGTATTTT

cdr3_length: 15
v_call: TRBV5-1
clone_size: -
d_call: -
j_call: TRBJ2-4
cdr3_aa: CASSLDATGLDIQYF
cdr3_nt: TGCGCCAGCAGCTTGGATGCCACTGGCTTGGACATTCAGTACTTC

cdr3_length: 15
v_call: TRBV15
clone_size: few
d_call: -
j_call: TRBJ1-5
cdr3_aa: CATSPAGGSHQPQHF
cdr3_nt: TGTGCCACCAGCCCTGCGGGGGGGAGTCATCAGCCCCAGCATTTT

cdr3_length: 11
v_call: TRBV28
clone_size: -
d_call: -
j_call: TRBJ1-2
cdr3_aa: CASSLRGGYTF
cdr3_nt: TGTGCCAGCAGTTTAAGGGGAGGCTACACCTTC

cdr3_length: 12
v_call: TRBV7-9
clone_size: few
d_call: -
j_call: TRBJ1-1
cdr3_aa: CASSLEGYEAFF
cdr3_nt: TGTGCCAGCAGCTTAGAAGGGTATGAAGCTTTCTTT

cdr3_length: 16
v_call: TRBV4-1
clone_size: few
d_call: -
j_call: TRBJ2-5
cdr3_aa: CASSPGGRGIQETQYF
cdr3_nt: TGCGCCAGCAGCCCCGGGGGGCGAGGGATTCAAGAGACCCAGTACTTC

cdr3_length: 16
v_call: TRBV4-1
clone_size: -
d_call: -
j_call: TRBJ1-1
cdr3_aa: CASSQDLGVGNTEAFF
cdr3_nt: TGCGCCAGCAGCCAAGATCTGGGGGTTGGGAACACTGAAGCTTTCTTT

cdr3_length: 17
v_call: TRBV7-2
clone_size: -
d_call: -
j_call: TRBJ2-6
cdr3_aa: CASSLVGKAFGANVLTF
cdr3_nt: TGTGCCAGCAGCTTAGTAGGGAAGGCGTTTGGGGCCAACGTCCTGACTTTC

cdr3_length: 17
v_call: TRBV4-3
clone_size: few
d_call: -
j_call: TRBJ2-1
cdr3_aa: CASSQDWYQSTYNEQFF
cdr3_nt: TGCGCCAGCAGCCAAGATTGGTACCAATCTACCTACAATGAGCAGTTCTTC